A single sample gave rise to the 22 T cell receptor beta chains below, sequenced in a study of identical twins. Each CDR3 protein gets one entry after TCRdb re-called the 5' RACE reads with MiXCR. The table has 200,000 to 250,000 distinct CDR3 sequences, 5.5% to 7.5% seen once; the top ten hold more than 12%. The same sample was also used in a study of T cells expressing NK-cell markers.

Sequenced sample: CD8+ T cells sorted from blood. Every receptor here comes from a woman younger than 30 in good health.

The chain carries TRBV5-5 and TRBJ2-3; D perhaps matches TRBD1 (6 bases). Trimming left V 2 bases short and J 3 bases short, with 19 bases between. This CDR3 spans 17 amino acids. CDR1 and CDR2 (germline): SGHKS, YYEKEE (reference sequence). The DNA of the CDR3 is TGTGCCAGCAGCTTAGGGAAGCTTACAGGGACAACAGATACGCAGTATTTT. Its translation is CASSLGKLTGTTDTQYF.

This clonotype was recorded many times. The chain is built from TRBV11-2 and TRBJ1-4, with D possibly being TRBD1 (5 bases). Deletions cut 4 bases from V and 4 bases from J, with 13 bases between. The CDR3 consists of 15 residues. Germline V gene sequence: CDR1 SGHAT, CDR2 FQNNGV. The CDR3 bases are TGTGCCAGCAGCTGGGACGGCTCCCTTAATGAAAAACTGTTTTTT. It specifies CASSWDGSLNEKLFF. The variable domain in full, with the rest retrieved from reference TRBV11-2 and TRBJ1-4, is EAGVAQSPRYKIIEKRQSVAFWCNPISGHATLYWYQQILGQGPKLLIQFQNNGVVDDSQLPKDRFSAERLKGVDSTLKIQPAKLEDSAVYLCASSWDGSLNEKLFFGSGTQLSVL.

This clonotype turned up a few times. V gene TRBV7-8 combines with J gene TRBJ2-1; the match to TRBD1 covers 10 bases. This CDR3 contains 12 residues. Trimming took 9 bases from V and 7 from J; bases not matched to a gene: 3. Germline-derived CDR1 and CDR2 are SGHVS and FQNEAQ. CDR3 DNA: TGTGCCAGTGGACAGGGGGTGAATGAGCAGTTCTTC. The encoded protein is CASGQGVNEQFF.

The CDR3 DNA reads as TGCGCCAGCAGCCAAGATACTAGCGTACCAACCTACAATGAGCAGTTCTTC. Amino acid sequence: CASSQDTSVPTYNEQFF. The chain employs TRBV4-3 and TRBJ2-1, with 7 nucleotides matching TRBD2. Trimming took 0 bases from V and 2 from J; bases not matched to a gene: 7. The CDR3 runs to 17 residues. Germline-derived CDR1 and CDR2 are LGHNA and YSLEER.

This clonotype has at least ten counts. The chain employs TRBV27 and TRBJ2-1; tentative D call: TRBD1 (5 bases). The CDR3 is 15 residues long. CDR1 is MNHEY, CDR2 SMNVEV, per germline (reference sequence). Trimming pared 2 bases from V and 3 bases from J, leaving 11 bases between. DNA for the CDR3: TGTGCCAGCAGTTTAGCAGGGCTCCTCTACAATGAGCAGTTCTTC. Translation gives CASSLAGLLYNEQFF.

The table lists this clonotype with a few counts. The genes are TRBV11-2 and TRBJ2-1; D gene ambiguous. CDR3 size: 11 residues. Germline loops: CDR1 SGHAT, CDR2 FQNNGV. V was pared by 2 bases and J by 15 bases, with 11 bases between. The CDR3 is CASSLTQMRFF. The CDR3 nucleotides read TGTGCCAGCAGCTTAACGCAGATGCGGTTCTTC.

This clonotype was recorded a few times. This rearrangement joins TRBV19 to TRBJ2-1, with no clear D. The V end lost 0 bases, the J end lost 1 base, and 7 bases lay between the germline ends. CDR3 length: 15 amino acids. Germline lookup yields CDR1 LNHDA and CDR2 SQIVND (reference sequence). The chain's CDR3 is CASSIEGNSYNEQFF. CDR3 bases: TGTGCCAGTAGTATAGAGGGCAATTCCTACAATGAGCAGTTCTTC.

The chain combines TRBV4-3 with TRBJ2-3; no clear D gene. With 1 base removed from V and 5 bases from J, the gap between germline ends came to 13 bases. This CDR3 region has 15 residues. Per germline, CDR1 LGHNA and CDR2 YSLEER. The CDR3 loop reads CASSQVAGARDTQYF. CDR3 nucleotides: TGCGCCAGCAGCCAAGTGGCAGGAGCAAGAGATACGCAGTATTTT.

The CDR3 sequence: CASSGGQGLVEQYF. CDR3 nucleotides: TGTGCCAGCAGCGGGGGACAGGGACTCGTCGAGCAGTACTTC. V is TRBV11-2 and J is TRBJ2-7, with 9 bases that match TRBD1. CDR1 SGHAT and CDR2 FQNNGV come from the germline V gene. The length of the CDR3 is 14 residues. Losses at the gene ends were 5 bases for V and 6 bases for J; bases not matched to a gene: 8.

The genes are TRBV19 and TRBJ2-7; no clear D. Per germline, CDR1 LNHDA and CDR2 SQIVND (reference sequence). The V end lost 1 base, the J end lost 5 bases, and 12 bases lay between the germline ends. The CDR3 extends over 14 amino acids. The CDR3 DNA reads TGTGCCAGTAGTATAGTGGAAGGGTCGGACGAGCAGTACTTC. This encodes CASSIVEGSDEQYF.

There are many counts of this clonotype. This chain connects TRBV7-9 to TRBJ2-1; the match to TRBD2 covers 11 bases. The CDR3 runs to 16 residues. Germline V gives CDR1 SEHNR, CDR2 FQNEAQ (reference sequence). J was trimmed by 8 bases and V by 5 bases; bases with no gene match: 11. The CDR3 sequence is CASSPKTSGIVHEQFF. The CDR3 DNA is TGTGCCAGCAGCCCGAAGACTAGCGGGATTGTCCATGAGCAGTTCTTC. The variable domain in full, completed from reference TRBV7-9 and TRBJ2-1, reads DTGVSQNPRHKITKRGQNVTFRCDPISEHNRLYWYRQTLGQGPEFLTYFQNEAQLEKSRLLSDRFSAERPKGSFSTLEIQRTEQGDSAMYLCASSPKTSGIVHEQFFGPGTRLTVL.

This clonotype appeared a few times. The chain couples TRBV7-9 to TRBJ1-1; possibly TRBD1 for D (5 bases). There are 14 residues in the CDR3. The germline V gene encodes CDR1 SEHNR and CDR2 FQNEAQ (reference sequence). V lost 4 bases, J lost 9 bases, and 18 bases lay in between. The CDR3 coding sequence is TGTGCCAGCAGCTCGAGAGAGGGGTTGCAGCAAGCTTTCTTT. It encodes CASSSREGLQQAFF.

CDR3 sequence (DNA): TGTGCCAGCAGTTACTCGCGAGCGGGGGGTGGCGAGCAGTACTTC. Its translation is CASSYSRAGGGEQYF. V and J are TRBV6-5 and TRBJ2-7; 9 nucleotides line up with TRBD2. V trimming: 0 bases; J trimming: 6 bases; junction bases outside the gene matches: 6. The V gene's germline CDR1 is MNHEY and CDR2 SVGAGI. The CDR3 totals 15 residues.

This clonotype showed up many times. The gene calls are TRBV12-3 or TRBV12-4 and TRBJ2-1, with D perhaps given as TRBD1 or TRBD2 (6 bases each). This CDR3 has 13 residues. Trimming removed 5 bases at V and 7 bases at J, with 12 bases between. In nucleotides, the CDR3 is TGTGCCAGCAGTCCGGGGGCCGGGAATGAGCAGTTCTTC. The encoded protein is CASSPGAGNEQFF.

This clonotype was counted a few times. CDR3 loop: CASSQSSASTQYF. The CDR3, as DNA: TGTGCCAGCAGCCAATCGTCAGCTTCTACGCAGTATTTT. The chain combines TRBV14 with TRBJ2-3; D is unresolved. Germline V gives CDR1 SGHDN, CDR2 FVKESK. The ends were cut back, 2 bases at V and 8 bases at J, with 11 bases in the middle. This CDR3 comprises 13 residues. Supplemented by reference TRBV14 and TRBJ2-3, the full variable domain reads EAGVTQFPSHSVIEKGQTVTLRCDPISGHDNLYWYRRVMGKEIKFLLHFVKESKQDESGMPNNRFLAERTGGTYSTLKVQPAELEDSGVYFCASSQSSASTQYFGPGTRLTVL.

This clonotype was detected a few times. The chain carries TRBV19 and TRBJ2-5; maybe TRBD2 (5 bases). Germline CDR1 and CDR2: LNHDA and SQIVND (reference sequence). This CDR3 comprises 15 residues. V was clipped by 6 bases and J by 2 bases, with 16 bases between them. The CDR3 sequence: CASSWTNGVQETQYF. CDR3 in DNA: TGTGCCAGTAGCTGGACGAACGGGGTGCAAGAGACCCAGTACTTC.

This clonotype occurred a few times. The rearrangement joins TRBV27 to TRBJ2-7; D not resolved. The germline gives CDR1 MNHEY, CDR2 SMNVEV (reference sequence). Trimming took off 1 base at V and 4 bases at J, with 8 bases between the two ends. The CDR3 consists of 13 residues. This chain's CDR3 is CASSLYGPYEQYF. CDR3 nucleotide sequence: TGTGCCAGCAGTTTATACGGCCCATACGAGCAGTACTTC.

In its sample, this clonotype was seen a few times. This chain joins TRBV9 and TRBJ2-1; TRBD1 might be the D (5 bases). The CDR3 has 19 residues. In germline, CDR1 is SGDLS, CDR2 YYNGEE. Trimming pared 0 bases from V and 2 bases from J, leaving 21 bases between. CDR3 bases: TGTGCCAGCAGCGTAGTATTTGTATGTGTGGGGCCCCCCTACAATGAGCAGTTCTTC. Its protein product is CASSVVFVCVGPPYNEQFF.

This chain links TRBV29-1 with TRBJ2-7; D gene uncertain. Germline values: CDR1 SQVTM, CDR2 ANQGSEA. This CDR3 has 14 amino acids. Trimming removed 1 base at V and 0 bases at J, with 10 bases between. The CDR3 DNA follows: TGCAGCGTTGAAGCGGCAGGTTCCTCCTACGAGCAGTACTTC. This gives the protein CSVEAAGSSYEQYF.

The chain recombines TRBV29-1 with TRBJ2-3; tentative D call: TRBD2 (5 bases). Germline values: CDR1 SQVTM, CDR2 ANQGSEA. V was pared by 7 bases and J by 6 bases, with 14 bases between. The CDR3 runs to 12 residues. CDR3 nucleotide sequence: TGCAGCGGACTACGGGATGGGGATACGCAGTATTTT. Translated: CSGLRDGDTQYF.

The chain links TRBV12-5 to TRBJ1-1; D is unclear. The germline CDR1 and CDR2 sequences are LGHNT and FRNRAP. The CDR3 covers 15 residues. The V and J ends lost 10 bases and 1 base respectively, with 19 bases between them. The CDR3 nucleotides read TGTGCTACCCGGATAAGTGGACGGGAGAACACTGAAGCTTTCTTT. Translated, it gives CATRISGRENTEAFF.

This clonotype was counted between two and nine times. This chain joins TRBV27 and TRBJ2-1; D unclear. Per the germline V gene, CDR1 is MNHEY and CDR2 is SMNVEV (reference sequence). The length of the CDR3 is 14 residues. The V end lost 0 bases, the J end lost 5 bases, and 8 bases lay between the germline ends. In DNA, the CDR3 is TGTGCCAGCAGTTTATCGAATTCGCACAATGAGCAGTTCTTC. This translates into CASSLSNSHNEQFF.